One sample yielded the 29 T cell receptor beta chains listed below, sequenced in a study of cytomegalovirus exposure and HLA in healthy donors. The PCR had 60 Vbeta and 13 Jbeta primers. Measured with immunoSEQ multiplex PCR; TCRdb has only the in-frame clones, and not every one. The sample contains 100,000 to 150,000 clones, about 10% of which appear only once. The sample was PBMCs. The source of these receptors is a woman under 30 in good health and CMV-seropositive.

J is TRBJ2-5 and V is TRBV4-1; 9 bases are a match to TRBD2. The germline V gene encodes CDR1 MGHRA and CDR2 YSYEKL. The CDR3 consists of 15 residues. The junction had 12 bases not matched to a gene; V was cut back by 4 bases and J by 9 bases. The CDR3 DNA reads TGCGCCAGCAGCCCAGGGACTAGCACCGGGGAGGCCCAGTACTTC. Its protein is CASSPGTSTGEAQYF.

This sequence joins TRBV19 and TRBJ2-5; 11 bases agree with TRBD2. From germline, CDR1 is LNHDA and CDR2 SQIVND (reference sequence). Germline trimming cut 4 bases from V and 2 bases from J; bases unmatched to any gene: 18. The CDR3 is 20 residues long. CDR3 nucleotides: TGTGCCAGTAGTACCAACCCTCGACTAGCGGGAACGAGAAAACAAGAGACCCAGTACTTC. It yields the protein CASSTNPRLAGTRKQETQYF.

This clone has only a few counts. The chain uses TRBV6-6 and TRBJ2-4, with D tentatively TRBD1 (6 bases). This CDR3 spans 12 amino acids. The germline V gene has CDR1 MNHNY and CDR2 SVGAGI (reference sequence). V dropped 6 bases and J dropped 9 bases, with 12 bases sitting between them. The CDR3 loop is CASRGGQSIQYF. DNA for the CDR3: TGTGCCAGCAGGGGTGGACAGAGCATTCAGTACTTC.

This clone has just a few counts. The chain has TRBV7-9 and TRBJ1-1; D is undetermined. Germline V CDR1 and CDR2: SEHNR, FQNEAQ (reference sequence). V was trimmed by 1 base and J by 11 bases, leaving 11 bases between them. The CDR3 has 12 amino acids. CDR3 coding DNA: TGTGCCAGCAGCTTAGAGCGACCCACGGCTTTCTTT. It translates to CASSLERPTAFF.

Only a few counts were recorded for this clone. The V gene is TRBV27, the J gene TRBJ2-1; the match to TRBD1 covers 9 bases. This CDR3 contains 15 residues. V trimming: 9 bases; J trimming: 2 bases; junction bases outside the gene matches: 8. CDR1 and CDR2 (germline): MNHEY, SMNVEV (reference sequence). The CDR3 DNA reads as TGTGCCAGTAGACCGGGACAGGGTGCCTACAATGAGCAGTTCTTC. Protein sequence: CASRPGQGAYNEQFF.

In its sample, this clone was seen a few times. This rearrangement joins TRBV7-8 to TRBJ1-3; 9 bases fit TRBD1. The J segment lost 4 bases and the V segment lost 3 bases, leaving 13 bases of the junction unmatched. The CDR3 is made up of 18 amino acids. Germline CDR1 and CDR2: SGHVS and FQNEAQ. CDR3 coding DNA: TGTGCCAGCAGCTTGAGGGACAGGGTGCAGTTCAACGGAAACACCATATATTTT. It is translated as CASSLRDRVQFNGNTIYF.

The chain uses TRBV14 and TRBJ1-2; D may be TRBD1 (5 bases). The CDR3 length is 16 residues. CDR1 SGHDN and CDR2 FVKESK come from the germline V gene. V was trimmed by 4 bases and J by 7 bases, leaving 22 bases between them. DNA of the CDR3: TGTGCCAGCAGCCCCTCAGCCTCCTTGGGGGGGTCTGGCTACACCTTC. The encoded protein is CASSPSASLGGSGYTF. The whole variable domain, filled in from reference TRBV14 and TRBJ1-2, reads EAGVTQFPSHSVIEKGQTVTLRCDPISGHDNLYWYRRVMGKEIKFLLHFVKESKQDESGMPNNRFLAERTGGTYSTLKVQPAELEDSGVYFCASSPSASLGGSGYTFGSGTRLTVV.

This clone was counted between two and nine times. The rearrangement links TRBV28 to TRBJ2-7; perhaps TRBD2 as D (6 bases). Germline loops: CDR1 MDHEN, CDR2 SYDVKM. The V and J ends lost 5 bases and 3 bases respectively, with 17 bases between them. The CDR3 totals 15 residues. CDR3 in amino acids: CASSPPSASVYEQYF. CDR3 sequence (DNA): TGTGCCAGCAGTCCACCCTCGGCTAGCGTCTACGAGCAGTACTTC.

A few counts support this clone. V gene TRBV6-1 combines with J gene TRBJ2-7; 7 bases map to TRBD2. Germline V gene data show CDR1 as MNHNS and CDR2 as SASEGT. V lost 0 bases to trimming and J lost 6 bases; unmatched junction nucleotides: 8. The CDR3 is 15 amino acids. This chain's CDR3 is CASSEAGYGRSEQYF. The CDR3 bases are TGTGCCAGCAGTGAAGCGGGGTACGGGAGGTCCGAGCAGTACTTC.

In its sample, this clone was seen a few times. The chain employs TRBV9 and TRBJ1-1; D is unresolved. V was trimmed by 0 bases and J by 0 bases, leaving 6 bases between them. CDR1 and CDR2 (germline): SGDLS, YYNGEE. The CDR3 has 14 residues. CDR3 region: CASSVGVLNTEAFF. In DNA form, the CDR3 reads TGTGCCAGCAGCGTAGGTGTATTGAACACTGAAGCTTTCTTT. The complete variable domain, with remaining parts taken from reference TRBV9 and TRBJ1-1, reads DSGVTQTPKHLITATGQRVTLRCSPRSGDLSVYWYQQSLDQGLQFLIQYYNGEERAKGNILERFSAQQFPDLHSELNLSSLELGDSALYFCASSVGVLNTEAFFGQGTRLTVV.

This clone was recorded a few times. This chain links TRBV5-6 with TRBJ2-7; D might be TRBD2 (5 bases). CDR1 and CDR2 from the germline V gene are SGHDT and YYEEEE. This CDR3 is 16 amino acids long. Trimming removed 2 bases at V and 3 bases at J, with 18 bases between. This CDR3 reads CASSFGRAQLNYEQYF. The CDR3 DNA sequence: TGTGCCAGCAGCTTTGGGCGGGCTCAATTAAACTACGAGCAGTACTTC.

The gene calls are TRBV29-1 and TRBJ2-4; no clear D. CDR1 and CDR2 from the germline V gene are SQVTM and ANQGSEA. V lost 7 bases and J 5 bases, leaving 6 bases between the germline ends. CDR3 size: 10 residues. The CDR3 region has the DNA TGCAGCGCAAGAGAAAACATTCAGTACTTC. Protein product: CSARENIQYF.

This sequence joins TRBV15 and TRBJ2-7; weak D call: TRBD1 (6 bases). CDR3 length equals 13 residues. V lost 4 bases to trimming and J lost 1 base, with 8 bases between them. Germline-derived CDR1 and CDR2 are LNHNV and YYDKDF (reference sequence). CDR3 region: CATSKGGSYEQYF. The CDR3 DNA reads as TGTGCCACCAGCAAAGGGGGTTCCTACGAGCAGTACTTC.

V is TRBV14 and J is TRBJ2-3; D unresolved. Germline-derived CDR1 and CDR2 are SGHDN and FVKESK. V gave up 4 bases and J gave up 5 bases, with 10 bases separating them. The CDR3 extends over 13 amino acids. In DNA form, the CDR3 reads TGTGCCAGCAGCCTGGGCGTCAAAGATACGCAGTATTTT. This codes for CASSLGVKDTQYF.

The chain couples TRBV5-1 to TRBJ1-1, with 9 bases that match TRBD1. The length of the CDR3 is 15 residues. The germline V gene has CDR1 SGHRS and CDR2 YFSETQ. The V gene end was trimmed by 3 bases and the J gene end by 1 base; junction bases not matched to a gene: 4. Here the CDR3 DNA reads TGCGCCAGCAGCTGGGACAGGGTGGCGAACACTGAAGCTTTCTTT. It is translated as CASSWDRVANTEAFF.

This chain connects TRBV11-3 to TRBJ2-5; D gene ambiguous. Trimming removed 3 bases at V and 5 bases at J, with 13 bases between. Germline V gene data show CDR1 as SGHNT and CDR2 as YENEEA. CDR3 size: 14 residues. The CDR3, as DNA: TGTGCCAGCAGCTTGTCCTTCGCGGCGGAGACCCAGTACTTC. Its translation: CASSLSFAAETQYF.

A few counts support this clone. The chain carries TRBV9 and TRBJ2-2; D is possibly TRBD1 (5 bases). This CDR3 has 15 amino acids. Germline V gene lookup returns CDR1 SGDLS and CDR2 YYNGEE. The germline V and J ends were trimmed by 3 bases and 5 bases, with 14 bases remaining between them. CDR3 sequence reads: CASSAGQIQTGELFF. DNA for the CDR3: TGTGCCAGCAGCGCAGGGCAGATCCAGACCGGGGAGCTGTTTTTT.

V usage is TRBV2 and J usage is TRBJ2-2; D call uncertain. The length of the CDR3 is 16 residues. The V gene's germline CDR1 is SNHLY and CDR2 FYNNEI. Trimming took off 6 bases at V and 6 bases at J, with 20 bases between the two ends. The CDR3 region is CASSAEWVVGSGELFF. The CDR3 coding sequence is TGTGCCAGCAGCGCGGAGTGGGTAGTTGGATCCGGGGAGCTGTTTTTT.

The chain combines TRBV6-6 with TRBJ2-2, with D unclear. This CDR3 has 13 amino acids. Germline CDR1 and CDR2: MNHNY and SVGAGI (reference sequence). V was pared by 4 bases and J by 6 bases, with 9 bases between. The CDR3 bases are TGTGCCAGCAGTTCTCCTACTCCCGGGGAGCTGTTTTTT. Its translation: CASSSPTPGELFF.

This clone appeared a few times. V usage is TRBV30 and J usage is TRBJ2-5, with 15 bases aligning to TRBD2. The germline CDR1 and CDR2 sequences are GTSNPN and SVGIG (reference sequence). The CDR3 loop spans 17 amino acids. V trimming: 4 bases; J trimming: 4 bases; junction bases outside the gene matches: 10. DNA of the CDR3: TGTGCCTGGAACACCTGGCGGACTAGCGGGAGGGGAGAGACCCAGTACTTC. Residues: CAWNTWRTSGRGETQYF.

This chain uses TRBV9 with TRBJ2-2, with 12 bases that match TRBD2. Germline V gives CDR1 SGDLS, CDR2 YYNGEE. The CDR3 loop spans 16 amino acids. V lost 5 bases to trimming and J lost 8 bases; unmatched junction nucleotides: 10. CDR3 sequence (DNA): TGTGCCAGCAGTGAGGCGGCTAGCGGGAGGGTAGGGGAGCTGTTTTTT. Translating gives CASSEAASGRVGELFF.

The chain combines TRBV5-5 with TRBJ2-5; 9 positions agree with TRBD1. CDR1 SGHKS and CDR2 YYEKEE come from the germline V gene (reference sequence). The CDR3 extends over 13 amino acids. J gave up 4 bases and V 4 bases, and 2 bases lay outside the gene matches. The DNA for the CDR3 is TGTGCCAGCAGCACAGGGGGCGGAGAGACCCAGTACTTC. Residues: CASSTGGGETQYF.

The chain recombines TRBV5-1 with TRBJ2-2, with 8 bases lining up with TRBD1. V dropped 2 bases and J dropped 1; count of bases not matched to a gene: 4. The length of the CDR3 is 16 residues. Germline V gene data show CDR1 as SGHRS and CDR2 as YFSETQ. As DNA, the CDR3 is TGCGCCAGCAGCTTCACCGGGACAGGGAACACCGGGGAGCTGTTTTTT. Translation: CASSFTGTGNTGELFF.

CDR3 coding DNA: TGTGCCAGCAGCTTAGAGAATGGTGGGGGGAGCTACGAGCAGTACTTC. Its translation: CASSLENGGGSYEQYF. The chain couples TRBV7-9 to TRBJ2-7; tentative D call: TRBD2 (6 bases). The V gene's germline CDR1 is SEHNR and CDR2 FQNEAQ (reference sequence). CDR3 length equals 16 residues. V was shortened by 1 base and J by 3 bases, with 16 bases between the two germline ends.

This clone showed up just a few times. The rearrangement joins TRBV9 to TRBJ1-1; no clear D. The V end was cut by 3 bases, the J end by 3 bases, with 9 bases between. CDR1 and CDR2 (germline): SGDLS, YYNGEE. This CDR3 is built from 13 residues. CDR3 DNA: TGTGCCAGCAGCGAAGGGAGGTACACTGAAGCTTTCTTT. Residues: CASSEGRYTEAFF.

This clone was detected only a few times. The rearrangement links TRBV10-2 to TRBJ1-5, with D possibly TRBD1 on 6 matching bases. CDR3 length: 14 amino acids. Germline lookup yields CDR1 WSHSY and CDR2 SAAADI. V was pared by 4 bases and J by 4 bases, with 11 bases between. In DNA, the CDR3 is TGCGCCAGCAGTGGGCACAGGGAGAATCAGCCCCAGCATTTT. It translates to CASSGHRENQPQHF.

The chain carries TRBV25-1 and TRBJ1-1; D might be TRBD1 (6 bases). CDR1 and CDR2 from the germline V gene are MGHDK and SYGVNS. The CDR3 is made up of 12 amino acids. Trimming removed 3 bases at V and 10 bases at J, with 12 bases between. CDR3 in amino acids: CASSENRAGAFF. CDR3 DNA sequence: TGTGCCAGCAGTGAGAACAGGGCTGGAGCTTTCTTT.

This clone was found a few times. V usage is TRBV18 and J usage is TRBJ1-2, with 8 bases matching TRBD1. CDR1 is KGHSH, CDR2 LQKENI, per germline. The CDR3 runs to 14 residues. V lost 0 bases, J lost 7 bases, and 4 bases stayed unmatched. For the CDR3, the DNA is TGTGCCAGCTCACCACCGGGACAGGTATTTGGCTACACCTTC. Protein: CASSPPGQVFGYTF.

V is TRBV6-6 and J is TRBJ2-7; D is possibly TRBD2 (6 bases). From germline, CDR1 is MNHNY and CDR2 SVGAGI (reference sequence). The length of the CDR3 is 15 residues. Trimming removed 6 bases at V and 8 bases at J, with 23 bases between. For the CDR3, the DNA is TGTGCCAGCAGCCTCCTTCCCGGGGGTGTGGACAAGCAGTACTTC. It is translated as CASSLLPGGVDKQYF.